This T cell receptor (beta chain) appears in the sequencing data of a study of T cells in Graves' hyperthyroidism and ophthalmopathy (dated by TCRdb to 2018 to 2020). Context from the whole study: Peripheral blood was collected at initial diagnosis, before any treatment. TCR Vbeta CDR3 sequencing of 120 to 150 peripheral blood samples (over 40 ophthalmopathy, 70 to 85 hyperthyroidism and roughly 17 progressor patients) is reported in the paper. TCR V-J signatures able to tell the groups apart were searched for in a discovery cohort of around 95 patients, of whom more than 40 had Graves' ophthalmopathy and about 55 had stable Graves' hyperthyroidism. An independent validation cohort of around 20 hyperthyroidism patients and 17 patients who later progressed to ophthalmopathy tested prospective prediction of ophthalmopathy. In roughly six Graves' hyperthyroidism patients, the study also compared T-cell repertoires from thyroid tissue with T-cell repertoires from blood. The roughly 94 discovery patients were randomly divided into training and test sets at a 7:3 ratio. Following sampling, methimazole starting at 30 mg daily was given to hyperthyroidism patients, and high-dose intravenous methylprednisolone was given to ophthalmopathy patients. Paper-wide results and their limitations: Most expanded thyroid clonotypes (frequency above 0.001) were also detected in blood, suggesting blood repertoires may reflect thyroid immune responses. Sample size was not statistically predetermined, and blinding of investigators to group allocation was not performed. Ophthalmopathy was separated from stable hyperthyroidism by a 13 V-J signature model, with around 90% sensitivity and 81% to 82% specificity obtained in cross-validation and 80%/75% obtained in testing. During validation, the model predicted progression to ophthalmopathy a median of approximately 6 months ahead of onset, with more than 60% sensitivity and 72% to 80% specificity.

Amplification of TCR beta CDR3 regions was carried out from RNA transcripts. The first round of RT-PCR for the TCR CDR3 was performed with the HTBI primer set and the Qiagen OneStep RT-PCR kit. A second multiplex PCR round built the libraries, followed by size selection and purification. The libraries were sequenced on an Illumina HiSeq2000 using paired-end 100 bp reads. The study's own analysis went as follows. SOAPnuke was used to process the raw data, with reads discarded if the reads contained adapters or uncalled bases, had a mean Phred below 15, or lacked an exact constant-primer or identifier match. High-quality paired reads were merged using COPE v1.2.5, and each unique nucleotide sequence was defined as a clonotype. MiTCR v1.1 was used to align the clonotypes against IMGT TRBV, TRBD and TRBJ reference segments. Analysis was restricted to V-J combinations with a frequency above 0.0001, which covered roughly 99% of repertoires. A TCS score was defined as the ratio between F50 (clonal expansion) and ExV (chaos), using BLOSUM62-based TCRdist between CDR3 peptides within each V-J. Welch's t-statistics and random forest reduced approximately 520 V-J features to roughly 13, which were used in a naive Bayes classifier (R e1071). TCRdb passed the public sequencing reads through fastp at Q25 and MiXCR, retaining productive beta sequences. Entries that share a CDR3 protein sequence are merged under the most common genes and DNA. TCRdb assigned the V and J calls; the authors' analysis was not used. In this sample the table shows some 270,000 distinct CDR3 sequences, around 15% of which occur a single time. 7.9% of the sample rests with the top ten.

The CDR1 and CDR2 encoded by the germline V gene are SGHTA and FQGNSA. The CDR3, from cysteine to phenylalanine, totals 14 residues. Only the CDR3 DNA stays, 42 bases, in frame from base 1. V loses 5 bases of germline sequence and J loses 8 bases, and the interval between the two ends is 17 bases. For this clonotype: Its antigen is still unknown. It has no much larger one-base neighbor in the sample; base qualities were not kept.

Stable Graves' hyperthyroidism was defined as no progression to ophthalmopathy during 18 months of follow-up. The hyperthyroidism patients were between 18 and 65 years old and newly diagnosed, with a disease duration of less than 2 months. Patients with uncontrolled infections, other autoimmune diseases, pregnancy or lactation were excluded. Diagnoses relied on clinical symptoms, serum thyroxine and TRAb, thyroid ultrasound and orbital computed tomography. PBMCs were separated from roughly 10 ml of fresh peripheral blood using Ficoll-Paque density gradient centrifugation. Total RNA was extracted with Trizol reagent, and quality was checked on an Agilent 2100 Bioanalyzer.

The chain uses TRBV7-2 and TRBJ2-3; tentative D gene TRBD2, with 5 bases matching. Sequenced: blood. This receptor was taken from a woman in her 40s with Graves' hyperthyroidism. At the DNA level, the sequence is TGTGCCAGCAGCATCTTAGGGCTAGCTGGTACGCAGTATTTT. Translation gives CASSILGLAGTQYF.